The clone carrying this T cell receptor (beta chain) is deemed medium-sized by its frequency. Antigen unknown. The V gene lost 0 bases and the J gene lost 3 bases, with 9 bases spanning the gap. The CDR3 has 16 residues. CDR1 is LGHNA and CDR2 is YNFKEQ in the germline V gene. 60 Vbeta and 13 Jbeta primers were used in PCR. Profiled with immunoSEQ multiplex PCR; TCRdb holds only in-frame clones, not every one. With under 40,000 clones in the sample, the ten largest clones hold around 4.9%. The data belong to a study of cytomegalovirus exposure and HLA in healthy donors. Study findings and constraints: Whilst most TCR sequences proved rare, a subset of public TCRs occurred across many donors. Some V segments, including TRBV6-2 and TRBV6-3, were excluded as indistinguishable. Being productive about 87% or about 30% of the time was typical of most TCR beta V segments in an earlier analysis.

The sequence was collected from a female donor in good health and CMV-seronegative. V and J are TRBV4-2 and TRBJ2-6; a weak D match, TRBD1 (5 bases). What was sequenced was PBMCs. The DNA of the CDR3 is TGTGCCAGCAGCCAAGACTTAGGGGTTGGGGCCAACGTCCTGACTTTC. This encodes CASSQDLGVGANVLTF.